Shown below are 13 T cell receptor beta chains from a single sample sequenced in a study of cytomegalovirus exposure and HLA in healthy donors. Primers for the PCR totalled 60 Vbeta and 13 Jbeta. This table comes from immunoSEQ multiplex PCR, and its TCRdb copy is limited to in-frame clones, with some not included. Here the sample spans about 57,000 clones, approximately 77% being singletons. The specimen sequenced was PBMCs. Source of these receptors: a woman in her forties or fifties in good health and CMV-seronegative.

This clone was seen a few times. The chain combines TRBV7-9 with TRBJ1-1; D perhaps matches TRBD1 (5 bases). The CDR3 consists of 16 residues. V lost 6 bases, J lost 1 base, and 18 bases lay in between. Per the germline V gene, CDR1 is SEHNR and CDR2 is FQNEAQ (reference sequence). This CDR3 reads CASSAGGSLRNTEAFF. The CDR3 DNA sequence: TGTGCCAGCAGTGCGGGGGGATCCCTGAGGAACACTGAAGCTTTCTTT.

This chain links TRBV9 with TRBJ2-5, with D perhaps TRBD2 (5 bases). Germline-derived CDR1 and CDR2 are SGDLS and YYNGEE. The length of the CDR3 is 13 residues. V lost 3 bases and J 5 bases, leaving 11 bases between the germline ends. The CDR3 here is CASSGGGGETQYF. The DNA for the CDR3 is TGTGCCAGCAGCGGAGGAGGTGGGGAGACCCAGTACTTC.

The CDR3 sequence: CASSRGGSQETQYF. The CDR3 DNA reads TGTGCCAGTAGTCGCGGCGGGTCCCAAGAGACCCAGTACTTC. This rearrangement joins TRBV19 to TRBJ2-5; maybe TRBD2 (5 bases). This CDR3 spans 14 amino acids. The V end was cut by 5 bases, the J end by 1 base, with 11 bases between. The V gene's germline CDR1 is LNHDA and CDR2 SQIVND (reference sequence).

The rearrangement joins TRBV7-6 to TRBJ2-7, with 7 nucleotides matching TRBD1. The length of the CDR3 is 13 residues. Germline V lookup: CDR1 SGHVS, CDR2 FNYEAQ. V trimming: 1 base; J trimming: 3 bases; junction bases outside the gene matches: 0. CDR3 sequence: CASSLGDSYEQYF. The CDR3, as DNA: TGTGCCAGCAGCTTAGGGGACAGCTACGAGCAGTACTTC.

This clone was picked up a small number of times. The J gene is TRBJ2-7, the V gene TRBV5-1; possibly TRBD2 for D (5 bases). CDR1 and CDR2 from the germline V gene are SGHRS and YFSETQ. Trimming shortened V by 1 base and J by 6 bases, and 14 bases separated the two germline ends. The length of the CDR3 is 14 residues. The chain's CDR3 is CASSLSGVSGEQYF. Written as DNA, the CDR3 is TGCGCCAGCAGCTTGTCCGGGGTGTCCGGCGAGCAGTACTTC.

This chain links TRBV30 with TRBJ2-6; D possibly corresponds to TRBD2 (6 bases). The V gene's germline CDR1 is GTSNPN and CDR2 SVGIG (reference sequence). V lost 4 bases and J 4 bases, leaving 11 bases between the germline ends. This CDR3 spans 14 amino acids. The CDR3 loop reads CAWNVAVGANVLTF. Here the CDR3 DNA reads TGTGCCTGGAATGTAGCGGTAGGGGCCAACGTCCTGACTTTC.

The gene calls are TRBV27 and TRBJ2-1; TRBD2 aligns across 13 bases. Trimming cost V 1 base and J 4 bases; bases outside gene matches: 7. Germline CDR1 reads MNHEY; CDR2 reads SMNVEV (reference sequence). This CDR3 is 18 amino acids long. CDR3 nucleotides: TGTGCCAGCAGTTTATTCGGACTAGCGGGAGTTCCTTACAATGAGCAGTTCTTC. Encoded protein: CASSLFGLAGVPYNEQFF.

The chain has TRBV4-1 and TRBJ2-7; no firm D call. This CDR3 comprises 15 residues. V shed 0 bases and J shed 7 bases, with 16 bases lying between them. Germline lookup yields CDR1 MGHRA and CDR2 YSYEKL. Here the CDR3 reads CASSQEEAGPREQYF. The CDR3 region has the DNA TGCGCCAGCAGCCAAGAAGAAGCCGGTCCGAGGGAGCAGTACTTC.

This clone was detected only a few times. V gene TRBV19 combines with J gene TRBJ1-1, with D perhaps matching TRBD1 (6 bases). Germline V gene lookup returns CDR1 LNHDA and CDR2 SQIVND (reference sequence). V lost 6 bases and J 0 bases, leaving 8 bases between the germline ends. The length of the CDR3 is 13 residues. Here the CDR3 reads CASRAGVNTEAFF. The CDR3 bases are TGTGCCAGTAGGGCAGGGGTGAACACTGAAGCTTTCTTT.

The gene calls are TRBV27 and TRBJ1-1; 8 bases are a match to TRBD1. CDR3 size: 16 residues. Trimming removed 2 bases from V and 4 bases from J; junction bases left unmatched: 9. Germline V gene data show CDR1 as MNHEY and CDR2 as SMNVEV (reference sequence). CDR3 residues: CASSLGQGLRGTEAFF. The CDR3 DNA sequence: TGTGCCAGCAGTTTAGGACAGGGCCTAAGGGGCACTGAAGCTTTCTTT.

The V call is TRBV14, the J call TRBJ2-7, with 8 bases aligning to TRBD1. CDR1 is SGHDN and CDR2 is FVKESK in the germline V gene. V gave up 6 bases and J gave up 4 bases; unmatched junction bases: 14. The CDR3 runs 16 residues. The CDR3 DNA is TGTGCCAGCAGTCGCGTACAGGGGGGCCCACCTTACGAGCAGTACTTC. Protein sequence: CASSRVQGGPPYEQYF.

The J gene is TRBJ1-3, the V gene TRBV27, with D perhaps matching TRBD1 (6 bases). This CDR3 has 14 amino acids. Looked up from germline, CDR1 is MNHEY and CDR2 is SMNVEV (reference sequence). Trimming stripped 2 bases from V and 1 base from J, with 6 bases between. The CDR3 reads CASSLQGSGNTIYF. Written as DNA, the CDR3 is TGTGCCAGCAGTTTACAGGGGTCTGGAAACACCATATATTTT.

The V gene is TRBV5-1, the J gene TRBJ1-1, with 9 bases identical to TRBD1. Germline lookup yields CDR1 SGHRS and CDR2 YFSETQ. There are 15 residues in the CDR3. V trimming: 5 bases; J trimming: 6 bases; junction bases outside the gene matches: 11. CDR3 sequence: CASRSWGQGGSEAFF. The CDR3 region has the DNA TGCGCCAGCAGGAGTTGGGGACAGGGCGGATCTGAAGCTTTCTTT.